Listed below are T cell receptor beta chains from one sample, sequenced in a study of PD-1 blockade in classical Hodgkin lymphoma. TCRdb's copy holds only in-frame clones and misses some; the assay was immunoSEQ multiplex PCR. The data contain 20,000 to 25,000 clones, more than 75% of them singletons. Material: peripheral blood mononuclear cells (PBMCs), obtained before the fourth cycle of nivolumab. The receptors stem from a human donor with classical Hodgkin lymphoma. Each CDR3 is given with its conserved first and last residue. The order of the fields is D gene, J gene, clone size, V gene, CDR3 DNA, CDR3 protein. A D gene is named only where the DNA matches it firmly. Some rows mark clone size as missing; the rest say once, few, many or name a class of expanded clone.

D gene: .
J gene: TRBJ1-1
clone size: .
V gene: TRBV6-5
CDR3 DNA: TGTGCCAGCAGCCCCCGGACTGGGGCTGAAGCTTTCTTT
CDR3 protein: CASSPRTGAEAFF

D gene: TRBD1
J gene: TRBJ1-2
clone size: once
V gene: TRBV6-6
CDR3 DNA: TGTGCCAGCAGTTTCCCGGGACAGGGTTATGGCTACACCTTC
CDR3 protein: CASSFPGQGYGYTF

D gene: TRBD2
J gene: TRBJ2-5
clone size: few
V gene: TRBV4-1
CDR3 DNA: TGCGCCAGCAGCCACAGACTAGCGGGCCAAGAGACCCAGTACTTC
CDR3 protein: CASSHRLAGQETQYF

D gene: TRBD1
J gene: TRBJ2-3
clone size: .
V gene: TRBV7-3
CDR3 DNA: TGTGCCAGCAGCTTTTCACCAATGTCGACAGGGGAGGATACGCAGTATTTT
CDR3 protein: CASSFSPMSTGEDTQYF

D gene: .
J gene: TRBJ2-4
clone size: once
V gene: TRBV4-2
CDR3 DNA: TGTGCCAGCAGCCAAGACTCCTCCCCCAACATTCAGTACTTC
CDR3 protein: CASSQDSSPNIQYF

D gene: .
J gene: TRBJ1-5
clone size: .
V gene: TRBV5-8
CDR3 DNA: TGTGCCAGCAGCTTGGAGGTGGGGTCGGGACAGCCCCAGCATTTT
CDR3 protein: CASSLEVGSGQPQHF

D gene: TRBD2
J gene: TRBJ2-5
clone size: few
V gene: TRBV10-1
CDR3 DNA: TGCGCCAGCTCGGCGGGACTAGCGGGAGGGCAAGAGACCCAGTACTTC
CDR3 protein: CASSAGLAGGQETQYF

D gene: .
J gene: TRBJ1-4
clone size: .
V gene: TRBV4-2
CDR3 DNA: TGTGCCAGCAGCCAAGAGAGAGGGGCGGGAGCTAATGAAAAACTGTTTTTT
CDR3 protein: CASSQERGAGANEKLFF

D gene: .
J gene: TRBJ2-1
clone size: .
V gene: TRBV6-1
CDR3 DNA: TGTGCCAGCAGTCAAGGGGGAGAGCAGTTCTTC
CDR3 protein: CASSQGGEQFF

D gene: .
J gene: TRBJ1-1
clone size: .
V gene: TRBV6-1
CDR3 DNA: TGTGCCAGCAGCGCGAACACTGAAGCTTTCTTT
CDR3 protein: CASSANTEAFF

D gene: .
J gene: TRBJ1-2
clone size: .
V gene: TRBV7-2
CDR3 DNA: TGTGCCAGCACTCTAGTCGGGGGGTCGGATGGCTACACCTTC
CDR3 protein: CASTLVGGSDGYTF

D gene: TRBD1
J gene: TRBJ1-5
clone size: .
V gene: TRBV15
CDR3 DNA: TGTGCCACCAGCAGAGACCCCCGGAGACAGGGGGTGGATCAGCCCCAGCATTTT
CDR3 protein: CATSRDPRRQGVDQPQHF

D gene: TRBD2
J gene: TRBJ2-7
clone size: .
V gene: TRBV6-5
CDR3 DNA: TGTGCCAGCAGTTTGGGGACTAGCGGGGGCCTTGCCTTC
CDR3 protein: CASSLGTSGGLAF

D gene: .
J gene: TRBJ2-5
clone size: .
V gene: TRBV4-1
CDR3 DNA: TGCGCCAGCAGCCAAGCTCCGTGGATGGGGGAGACCCAGTACTTC
CDR3 protein: CASSQAPWMGETQYF

D gene: .
J gene: TRBJ2-1
clone size: .
V gene: TRBV9
CDR3 DNA: TGTGCCAGCAGCGTAGAGGACCAATTATACAATGAGCAGTTCTTC
CDR3 protein: CASSVEDQLYNEQFF

D gene: .
J gene: TRBJ1-2
clone size: .
V gene: TRBV4-1
CDR3 DNA: TGCGCCAGCAGCCCCCGACACGCTGACTATGGCTACACCTTC
CDR3 protein: CASSPRHADYGYTF

D gene: .
J gene: TRBJ2-7
clone size: .
V gene: TRBV14
CDR3 DNA: TGTGCCAGCAGCCAAGCCGGGGGACTCCGCTCCTACGAGCAGTACTTC
CDR3 protein: CASSQAGGLRSYEQYF

D gene: .
J gene: TRBJ2-7
clone size: large
V gene: TRBV7-6
CDR3 DNA: TGTGCCAGCAGCCCCGGGCCGAACTACGAGCAGTACTTC
CDR3 protein: CASSPGPNYEQYF

D gene: TRBD2
J gene: TRBJ2-5
clone size: .
V gene: TRBV7-9
CDR3 DNA: TGTGCCATACTAGCGGGAGAAGAGACCCAGTACTTC
CDR3 protein: CAILAGEETQYF

D gene: .
J gene: TRBJ2-5
clone size: .
V gene: TRBV7-2
CDR3 DNA: TGTGCCAGCAGCTTAGCCGAGCGACGGGCGTGGGAGACCCAGTACTTC
CDR3 protein: CASSLAERRAWETQYF

D gene: .
J gene: TRBJ1-2
clone size: few
V gene: TRBV11-1
CDR3 DNA: TGTGCCAGCAGCCCTTTGGAGAATGGCTACACCTTC
CDR3 protein: CASSPLENGYTF

D gene: TRBD1
J gene: TRBJ2-1
clone size: .
V gene: TRBV7-9
CDR3 DNA: TGTGCCAGCAGCTTAGCACCGGGACAGGGCCCCAATGAGCAGTTCTTC
CDR3 protein: CASSLAPGQGPNEQFF

D gene: .
J gene: TRBJ1-3
clone size: .
V gene: TRBV28
CDR3 DNA: TGTGCCAGCATGAGGGGTCCTGGAAACACCATATATTTT
CDR3 protein: CASMRGPGNTIYF

D gene: .
J gene: TRBJ2-3
clone size: once
V gene: TRBV28
CDR3 DNA: TGTGCCAGCAGAGAGACAGTGGAGACGCAGTATTTT
CDR3 protein: CASRETVETQYF